This is a list of T cell receptor beta chains from one sample in a study of T cells in localized non-small cell lung cancer. Generated by immunoSEQ multiplex PCR, the TCRdb table keeps only in-frame clones and is missing some. The profile covers roughly 61,000 clones, with about four fifths appearing a single time and 4.7% taken by the ten largest. The input for sequencing was PBMCs, taken before any cancer treatment. These receptors were obtained from a man aged 40 to 70 with stage II lung adenocarcinoma. Both conserved end residues are part of each CDR3. Fields, in order: clone size, J gene, V gene, D gene, CDR3 protein, CDR3 DNA. The D gene is left open where the match is weak. Clone size, where shown, is once, few, many, or a class for clones that have expanded.

few | TRBJ2-1 | TRBV5-6 | NA | CASSPEGWGGNEQFF | TGTGCCAGCAGCCCGGAGGGCTGGGGTGGCAATGAGCAGTTCTTC
NA | TRBJ1-4 | TRBV6-1 | NA | CASTQGGRKLFF | TGTGCCAGCACTCAAGGGGGGAGAAAACTGTTTTTT
NA | TRBJ2-4 | TRBV5-1 | NA | CASSLGGDNIQYF | TGCGCCAGCAGCTTGGGGGGAGATAACATTCAGTACTTC
NA | TRBJ2-7 | TRBV5-1 | NA | CASRAALPYEQYF | TGCGCCAGCAGGGCAGCCCTTCCCTACGAGCAGTACTTC
NA | TRBJ2-6 | TRBV7-3 | NA | CASSLREGANVLTF | TGTGCCAGCAGCTTAAGAGAAGGGGCCAACGTCCTGACTTTC
NA | TRBJ1-5 | TRBV2 | NA | CASMWTYNQPQHF | TGTGCCAGCATGTGGACTTACAATCAGCCCCAGCATTTT
NA | TRBJ2-3 | TRBV5-5 | NA | CASSFRLSTDTQYF | TGTGCCAGCAGCTTTCGACTCAGCACAGATACGCAGTATTTT
NA | TRBJ1-5 | TRBV6-5 | NA | CASSYGGNQPQHF | TGTGCCAGCAGTTACGGGGGAAATCAGCCCCAGCATTTT
few | TRBJ1-1 | TRBV5-1 | NA | CASSLMGADGTEAFF | TGCGCCAGCAGCTTGATGGGGGCGGATGGAACTGAAGCTTTCTTT
NA | TRBJ2-3 | TRBV9 | NA | CASSVLGTPGPAQYF | TGTGCCAGCAGCGTCTTGGGAACTCCCGGCCCGGCGCAGTATTTT
NA | TRBJ1-1 | TRBV11-3 | NA | CASSSQAGRNTEAFF | TGTGCCAGCAGCTCCCAGGCGGGGAGGAACACTGAAGCTTTCTTT
NA | TRBJ1-2 | TRBV20-1 | NA | CSANENYGYTF | TGCAGTGCTAACGAGAACTATGGCTACACCTTC
NA | TRBJ1-2 | TRBV18 | NA | CASSPPLANYGYTF | TGTGCCAGCTCACCACCGTTAGCTAACTATGGCTACACCTTC
NA | TRBJ2-3 | TRBV9 | NA | CASSVELLTDTQYF | TGTGCCAGCAGCGTAGAACTCCTTACAGATACGCAGTATTTT
NA | TRBJ2-5 | TRBV27 | NA | CASSSSTGSGETQYF | TGTGCCAGCAGTTCCTCGACAGGTTCTGGGGAGACCCAGTACTTC